The entry below gives a single T cell receptor (beta chain) sequence along with its context. Its antigen is undetermined. The primer mix had 60 Vbeta and 13 Jbeta primers. Data came from immunoSEQ multiplex PCR; TCRdb stores just in-frame clones and leaves some out. The table has approximately 130,000 clones, more than 70% seen once. The sample originates from a study of cytomegalovirus exposure and HLA in healthy donors. The study's findings and limits: Investigators reported over 150 TCR beta chains as tied to cytomegalovirus. A later analysis revealed that TCR association rates differed between HLA loci, peaking at DRB1 and bottoming out at HLA-C. On later analysis, the bulk of CMV-associated TCR beta chains appeared to be HLA-restricted.

The germline CDR1 and CDR2 sequences are GTSNPN and SVGIG (reference sequence). V was clipped by 0 bases and J by 6 bases, with 12 bases between them. The CDR3 runs to 13 residues. The chain joins TRBV30 to TRBJ2-7, with D possibly being TRBD2 (6 bases). The sample consisted of PBMCs. The sequence derives from a woman aged 50 to 65 in good health and CMV-seropositive. CDR3 DNA sequence: TGTGCCTGGAGTGTACTTGGGACTGTCGAGCAGTACTTC. Translating gives CAWSVLGTVEQYF.